Following are 6 T cell receptor beta chains from one sample sequenced in a study of blood T cell repertoires in COVID-19. Generated by immunoSEQ multiplex PCR, the TCRdb table keeps only in-frame clones and is missing some. The data contain more than 200,000 clones, 75% to 90% of them singletons. Material for sequencing was PBMCs or T cells enriched from blood (not recorded which). These receptors were obtained from a woman younger than 45 who had been exposed to COVID-19.

The V gene is TRBV5-1, the J gene TRBJ1-1; 7 bases fit TRBD1. Germline trimming cut 4 bases from V and 7 bases from J; bases unmatched to any gene: 10. CDR1 and CDR2 from the germline V gene are SGHRS and YFSETQ. The CDR3 contains 14 residues. Here the CDR3 DNA reads TGCGCCAGCAGCGGAGGGGGCGCTTTTAATGAAGCTTTCTTT. It translates to CASSGGGAFNEAFF.

The V gene is TRBV4-1, the J gene TRBJ2-7, with 8 bases identical to TRBD2. The J segment lost 4 bases and the V segment lost 0 bases, leaving 5 bases of the junction unmatched. CDR3 length equals 15 residues. Germline CDR1 MGHRA, CDR2 YSYEKL. This CDR3 is CASSQDGGGGYEQYF. The CDR3 region has the DNA TGCGCCAGCAGCCAAGACGGGGGGGGCGGATACGAGCAGTACTTC.

The chain is built from TRBV30 and TRBJ1-2; tentative D call: TRBD1 (5 bases). The CDR3 consists of 19 residues. Between the trimmed V and J ends, which lost 2 bases and 4 bases, there was a span of 29 bases. Germline CDR1 and CDR2: GTSNPN and SVGIG (reference sequence). CDR3 residues: CAWSTPFQLQGQVGYGYTF. The CDR3 coding sequence is TGTGCCTGGAGTACTCCGTTTCAACTTCAGGGCCAGGTGGGCTATGGCTACACCTTC. Full variable domain (outside the CDR3, taken from reference TRBV30 and TRBJ1-2): SQTIHQWPATLVQPVGSPLSLECTVEGTSNPNLYWYRQAAGRGLQLLFYSVGIGQISSEVPQNLSASRPQDRQFILSSKKLLLSDSGFYLCAWSTPFQLQGQVGYGYTFGSGTRLTVV.

CDR3 amino acids: CAWSSIDRAADTQYF. The CDR3 nucleotides are TGTGCCTGGAGTTCCATTGACAGGGCCGCCGATACGCAGTATTTT. This chain connects TRBV30 to TRBJ2-3, with TRBD1 matching 7 bases. The CDR3 totals 15 residues. Unmatched junction bases numbered 11, after V lost 2 bases and J lost 6 bases. In germline, CDR1 is GTSNPN, CDR2 SVGIG (reference sequence).

V gene TRBV7-3 combines with J gene TRBJ1-4; TRBD1 might be the D (6 bases). Per germline, CDR1 SGHTA and CDR2 FQGTGA. The CDR3 consists of 11 residues. The CDR3: CAYRVNEKLFF. The DNA for the CDR3 is TGTGCTTACAGGGTTAATGAAAAACTGTTTTTT.

This chain uses TRBV27 with TRBJ2-7; 9 bases are a match to TRBD1. The CDR3 contains 13 residues. V was pared by 6 bases and J by 2 bases, with 2 bases of the junction left unmatched. In germline, CDR1 is MNHEY, CDR2 SMNVEV (reference sequence). CDR3 sequence: CASRQGATYEQYF. Written as DNA, the CDR3 is TGTGCCAGCAGACAGGGGGCGACCTACGAGCAGTACTTC.